These T cell receptor beta chains were read from a single sample in a study of shared clonotypes between healthy human individuals. Using immunoSEQ multiplex PCR, the repertoire was profiled, and TCRdb retains in-frame clones only, with some absent. This sample has over a million clones, with around four fifths found just once. The source material was memory CD4+ T cells sorted from blood. These receptor sequences come from a man younger than 35 in good health. Both conserved end residues are part of each CDR3. The D gene is left open where the match is weak. Clone size appears in some rows only: once, few, many, or a class for an expanded clone.

cdr3_length	v_call	d_call	j_call	clone_size	cdr3_aa	cdr3_nt
13	TRBV5-6	.	TRBJ2-7	.	CASSLVQFDEQYF	TGTGCCAGCAGCTTGGTCCAATTTGACGAGCAGTACTTC
15	TRBV7-2	.	TRBJ1-3	once	CASTPATSSGNTIYF	TGTGCCAGCACCCCAGCCACTTCCTCTGGAAACACCATATATTTT
14	TRBV6-6	TRBD1	TRBJ2-1	few	CASSSRTGGNEQFF	TGTGCCAGCAGTTCTCGGACAGGGGGGAATGAGCAGTTCTTC
17	TRBV7-2	TRBD2	TRBJ2-1	once	CASSPRTSGSWHNEQFF	TGTGCCAGCAGCCCCCGGACTAGCGGGAGTTGGCACAATGAGCAGTTCTTC
14	TRBV18	TRBD1	TRBJ1-2	.	CASSPGTGGQGYTF	TGTGCCAGCTCACCCGGGACAGGGGGACAAGGCTACACCTTC
13	TRBV2	.	TRBJ2-1	.	CASSEGQGRMQFF	TGTGCCAGCAGTGAAGGGCAGGGGCGGATGCAGTTCTTC
14	TRBV28	.	TRBJ1-2	.	CASTSGRGTYGYTF	TGTGCCAGCACCTCGGGAAGGGGGACCTATGGCTACACCTTC
16	TRBV18	TRBD1	TRBJ1-2	.	CASSPRQGTSTYGYTF	TGTGCCAGCTCACCGCGACAGGGAACGAGCACTTATGGCTACACCTTC
14	TRBV30	.	TRBJ1-3	.	CAWSLGSSGNTIYF	TGTGCCTGGAGTTTGGGCAGCTCTGGAAACACCATATATTTT
16	TRBV7-2	TRBD2	TRBJ2-4	.	CASSSGTSGSGDIQYF	TGTGCCAGCAGCTCAGGGACTAGCGGGAGCGGGGACATTCAGTACTTC
15	TRBV2	TRBD1	TRBJ2-2	.	CASSKGQGLTGELFF	TGTGCCAGCAGTAAGGGACAGGGGTTGACCGGGGAGCTGTTTTTT
14	TRBV7-9	.	TRBJ1-6	.	CASTLGGTNSPLHF	TGTGCCAGCACCCTCGGGGGGACTAATTCACCCCTCCACTTT
11	TRBV7-8	.	TRBJ2-1	.	CASSLSYEQFF	TGTGCCAGCAGCTTATCATATGAGCAGTTCTTC
14	TRBV5-1	.	TRBJ2-1	.	CASSSLTDVNEQFF	TGCGCCAGCAGCTCTCTGACAGATGTTAATGAGCAGTTCTTC
12	TRBV30	.	TRBJ1-1	.	CATKVMNTEAFF	TGTGCCACCAAGGTTATGAACACTGAAGCTTTCTTT
14	TRBV5-1	TRBD1	TRBJ2-5	.	CASSQTTGQETQYF	TGCGCCAGCAGCCAGACGACAGGGCAAGAGACCCAGTACTTC
12	TRBV30	.	TRBJ2-3	.	CAWSLLTDTQYF	TGTGCCTGGAGTCTACTCACAGATACGCAGTATTTT
14	TRBV10-3	.	TRBJ2-3	.	CAISAGGGSDTQYF	TGTGCCATCAGTGCGGGGGGCGGCTCAGATACGCAGTATTTT
14	TRBV7-7	TRBD2	TRBJ2-5	.	CASSPRTSRSAQYF	TGTGCTAGCAGCCCTCGGACTAGTCGGTCCGCTCAGTACTTC
16	TRBV7-8	TRBD2	TRBJ2-2	.	CASSLRSGGPIGELFF	TGTGCCAGCAGCTTACGGTCGGGAGGGCCGATCGGGGAGCTGTTTTTT
14	TRBV14	TRBD1	TRBJ1-3	.	CASSFTTGGNTIYF	TGTGCCAGCAGTTTTACGACAGGGGGAAACACCATATATTTT
13	TRBV19	.	TRBJ2-7	.	CASSIDRTREQYF	TGTGCCAGTAGTATAGATCGGACGAGAGAGCAGTACTTC
13	TRBV29-1	TRBD1	TRBJ1-1	.	CSATAGGGGGAFF	TGCAGCGCCACCGCAGGGGGCGGGGGGGGAGCTTTCTTT